These 5 T cell receptor beta chains share one sample of origin, sequenced in a study of identical twins. In TCRdb, the 5' RACE reads were re-called with MiXCR into one record per CDR3 protein. The sample carries about 500,000 distinct CDR3 sequences, 14% recorded once. These records were also assigned to another study, of yellow fever vaccine responses in identical twins.

Sequencing was done on a sample of CD4+ T cells sorted from blood. These receptor sequences come from a woman aged 18-29 years in good health.

In its sample, this clonotype was seen a few times. CDR3 protein: CASSFLGYLQETQYF. The CDR3 region has the DNA TGCGCCAGCAGCTTTCTGGGCTACCTCCAAGAGACCCAGTACTTC. V usage is TRBV5-1 and J usage is TRBJ2-5; no clear D gene. The V and J ends lost 2 bases and 1 base respectively, with 12 bases between them. The germline V gene has CDR1 SGHRS and CDR2 YFSETQ. The CDR3 totals 15 residues.

In its sample, this clonotype was seen a few times. V is TRBV7-2 and J is TRBJ2-3, with 11 positions matching TRBD2. This CDR3 has 16 residues. Germline trimming cut 2 bases from V and 4 bases from J; bases unmatched to any gene: 5. Germline-derived CDR1 and CDR2 are SGHTA and FQGNSA. The CDR3 DNA follows: TGTGCCAGCAGCTTAATAGCGGGGGGGCGGGCAGATACGCAGTATTTT. Translating gives CASSLIAGGRADTQYF.

The sample holds a few counts of this clonotype. The rearrangement joins TRBV7-2 to TRBJ1-5; TRBD1 agrees at 8 bases. The germline gives CDR1 SGHTA, CDR2 FQGNSA. This CDR3 region has 16 residues. V shed 2 bases, J shed 6 bases, and the junction held 9 bases outside the gene matches. The DNA of the CDR3 is TGTGCCAGCAGCTTAACCCCTGGACAGGGCGGTCAGCCCCAGCATTTT. Translation gives CASSLTPGQGGQPQHF.

This clonotype was observed a few times. The chain uses TRBV12-3 or TRBV12-4 and TRBJ2-5; 8 bases line up with TRBD1. With V trimmed by 4 bases and J by 2 bases, 3 bases remained unmatched. The CDR3 loop spans 14 amino acids. The CDR3 is CASSYGTGQETQYF. CDR3 nucleotide sequence: TGTGCCAGCAGTTACGGGACAGGACAAGAGACCCAGTACTTC.

The chain recombines TRBV20-1 with TRBJ2-7, with 7 bases matching TRBD1. Germline V gene data show CDR1 as DFQATT and CDR2 as SNEGSKA (reference sequence). CDR3 length equals 14 residues. The V gene end was trimmed by 3 bases and the J gene end by 1 base; junction bases not matched to a gene: 6. As DNA, the CDR3 is TGCAGTGCTAGCCGGGACAGACAATCCTACGAGCAGTACTTC. It is translated as CSASRDRQSYEQYF.